Below, 20 T cell receptor beta chains from the same sample are listed, as sequenced in a study of immune evolution from preneoplasia to lung adenocarcinoma. Sequencing used immunoSEQ multiplex PCR; TCRdb keeps in-frame clones, though not all of them. This table holds about 5,500 clones, nearly 70% found once. Sequencing was done on a sample of FFPE adjacent normal lung tissue. These TCRs come from a person at least 80 years old with lung adenocarcinoma.

This clone has more than one count but fewer than ten. This chain links TRBV11-2 with TRBJ1-5, with unresolved D. The V gene's germline CDR1 is SGHAT and CDR2 FQNNGV. The ends were cut back, 5 bases at V and 5 bases at J, with 4 bases in the middle. The CDR3 is 11 residues long. The CDR3 DNA reads TGTGCCAGCAGCCCTCATCAGCCCCAGCATTTT. Translation: CASSPHQPQHF.

This clone is large. V and J are TRBV5-4 and TRBJ1-6; the D gene is possibly TRBD1 (5 bases). The CDR3 has 15 residues. CDR1 is SGHNT, CDR2 YYREEE, per germline (reference sequence). Between the trimmed V and J ends, which lost 0 bases and 7 bases, there was a span of 11 bases. DNA of the CDR3: TGTGCCAGCAGCTTGGCCCCCGACAGCAATTCACCCCTCCACTTT. Translation: CASSLAPDSNSPLHF.

V and J are TRBV11-1 and TRBJ2-1, with 11 bases that match TRBD2. The CDR3 consists of 15 residues. V gave up 3 bases and J gave up 4 bases; unmatched junction bases: 2. Germline-derived CDR1 and CDR2 are SGHAT and FQDESV (reference sequence). CDR3 sequence (DNA): TGTGCCAGCAGCTTCGGGACTAGCGGTTACAATGAGCAGTTCTTC. The encoded protein is CASSFGTSGYNEQFF.

This chain joins TRBV9 and TRBJ2-1; D may match TRBD1 or TRBD2 (5 bases each). The CDR3 length is 15 residues. Germline V gene lookup returns CDR1 SGDLS and CDR2 YYNGEE. V was trimmed by 0 bases and J by 2 bases, leaving 9 bases between them. The CDR3 nucleotides are TGTGCCAGCAGCGTAGCGAGGGGACCCTACAATGAGCAGTTCTTC. This encodes CASSVARGPYNEQFF.

CDR3 sequence (DNA): TGTGCCAGTAGTTCCTCCGCTATAGGGACAGACACCGGGGAGCTGTTTTTT. Protein product: CASSSSAIGTDTGELFF. V gene TRBV19 combines with J gene TRBJ2-2; 7 bases agree with TRBD1. V was pared by 5 bases and J by 3 bases, with 12 bases of the junction left unmatched. Germline V gene data show CDR1 as LNHDA and CDR2 as SQIVND (reference sequence). This CDR3 has 17 amino acids.

The CDR3 coding sequence is TGTGCCAGCAGCCGGGGGACTAGCGGGGGTCGGGGTACGCAGTATTTT. Amino acid sequence: CASSRGTSGGRGTQYF. V and J are TRBV4-2 and TRBJ2-3, with TRBD2 matching 14 bases. This CDR3 region has 16 residues. Per germline, CDR1 LGHNA and CDR2 YNFKEQ. Trimming at V came to 4 bases and at J to 8 bases, leaving 8 bases not matched to a gene.

V usage is TRBV18 and J usage is TRBJ2-3, with a tentative D call TRBD2 (5 bases). Looked up from germline, CDR1 is KGHSH and CDR2 is LQKENI. The CDR3 spans 14 residues. V shed 8 bases and J shed 4 bases, with 16 bases lying between them. The CDR3 nucleotides are TGTGCCAGCACGGGTTCCGGGGTATCAGATACGCAGTATTTT. This encodes CASTGSGVSDTQYF. Full variable domain (remainder filled in from reference TRBV18 and TRBJ2-3): NAGVMQNPRHLVRRRGQEARLRCSPMKGHSHVYWYRQLPEEGLKFMVYLQKENIIDESGMPKERFSAEFPKEGPSILRIQQVVRGDSAAYFCASTGSGVSDTQYFGPGTRLTVL.

The chain couples TRBV29-1 to TRBJ2-7, with D possibly being TRBD1 or TRBD2 (5 bases each). V was shortened by 4 bases and J by 2 bases, with 12 bases between the two germline ends. In germline, CDR1 is SQVTM, CDR2 ANQGSEA. The CDR3 loop spans 13 amino acids. CDR3 nucleotides: TGCAGCGTTGTGAGGGGTAACACCTACGAGCAGTACTTC. Residues: CSVVRGNTYEQYF.

This chain connects TRBV7-3 to TRBJ2-7; TRBD1 matches 7 bases. The germline V gene encodes CDR1 SGHTA and CDR2 FQGTGA. The CDR3 sequence is 13 residues long. Trimming removed 4 bases from V and 6 bases from J; junction bases left unmatched: 6. The CDR3: CASSSGQLGEQYF. CDR3 coding DNA: TGTGCCAGCAGCTCGGGACAGCTGGGCGAGCAGTACTTC.

The chain employs TRBV4-3 and TRBJ1-4; D not certain. V was cut by 0 bases and J by 10 bases, with 15 bases left in between. CDR1 LGHNA and CDR2 YSLEER come from the germline V gene. The CDR3 loop spans 15 amino acids. CDR3 sequence: CASSQDRASQGKLFF. The CDR3 DNA reads TGCGCCAGCAGCCAAGACCGGGCTAGTCAAGGAAAACTGTTTTTT.

Concerning this clone itself: Other nucleotide sequences from this sample produce the same CDR3. V usage is TRBV10-1 and J usage is TRBJ2-3; perhaps D is TRBD1 or TRBD2 (5 bases each). V lost 3 bases, J lost 6 bases, and 10 bases lay in between. The germline V gene has CDR1 WNHNN and CDR2 SYGVQD (reference sequence). The CDR3 is 13 residues long. The chain's CDR3 is CASSEAGTDTQYF. The CDR3 nucleotides are TGCGCCAGCAGTGAAGCCGGGACCGATACGCAGTATTTT.

The chain has TRBV28 and TRBJ2-7; a possible D gene is TRBD2 (6 bases). Trimming took 7 bases from V and 3 from J, leaving 13 bases between them. The CDR3 is 13 amino acids. The germline V gene has CDR1 MDHEN and CDR2 SYDVKM. The CDR3 sequence: CASISGTHYEQYF. The CDR3 DNA sequence: TGTGCCAGCATCTCGGGGACTCACTACGAGCAGTACTTC. Supplemented by reference TRBV28 and TRBJ2-7, the full variable domain reads DVKVTQSSRYLVKRTGEKVFLECVQDMDHENMFWYRQDPGLGLRLIYFSYDVKMKEKGDIPEGYSVSREKKERFSLILESASTNQTSMYLCASISGTHYEQYFGPGTRLTVT.

This clone showed up just a few times. The V call is TRBV27, the J call TRBJ2-3, with D uncertain. Germline V gives CDR1 MNHEY, CDR2 SMNVEV (reference sequence). The CDR3 runs 12 residues. Trimming left V 5 bases short and J 4 bases short, with 7 bases between. The chain's CDR3 is CASSPPPDTQYF. The CDR3, as DNA: TGTGCCAGCAGTCCCCCTCCAGATACGCAGTATTTT.

V gene TRBV6-1 combines with J gene TRBJ2-4, with TRBD2 as a possible D gene (6 bases). V was shortened by 4 bases and J by 3 bases, with 19 bases between the two germline ends. CDR3 length: 17 amino acids. CDR1 is MNHNS and CDR2 is SASEGT in the germline V gene. The CDR3 here is CASSASQGLPVKNIQYF. The CDR3 DNA is TGTGCCAGCAGTGCCTCCCAGGGACTGCCAGTCAAAAACATTCAGTACTTC.

The V and J genes are TRBV11-3 and TRBJ1-1, with D perhaps matching TRBD1 (6 bases). This CDR3 contains 13 residues. Looked up from germline, CDR1 is SGHNT and CDR2 is YENEEA. Trimming stripped 3 bases from V and 7 bases from J, with 12 bases between. The CDR3 spells CASSFRQELEAFF. CDR3 nucleotide sequence: TGTGCCAGCAGCTTTCGACAGGAACTTGAAGCTTTCTTT. Drawing the rest from reference TRBV11-3 and TRBJ1-1, the complete variable domain is EAGVVQSPRYKIIEKKQPVAFWCNPISGHNTLYWYLQNLGQGPELLIRYENEEAVDDSQLPKDRFSAERLKGVDSTLKIQPAELGDSAVYLCASSFRQELEAFFGQGTRLTVV.

The gene calls are TRBV7-9 and TRBJ2-5, with 7 bases aligning to TRBD1. This CDR3 contains 16 residues. Germline values: CDR1 SEHNR, CDR2 FQNEAQ (reference sequence). V was clipped by 1 base and J by 3 bases; unmatched bases: 8. For the CDR3, the DNA is TGTGCCAGCAGCTTAGGGCCCGGGACAGCCAAAGAGACCCAGTACTTC. This codes for CASSLGPGTAKETQYF.

The chain joins TRBV2 to TRBJ1-2, with 9 bases that match TRBD1. Trimming took 6 bases from V and 4 from J; bases not matched to a gene: 3. The CDR3 is 13 residues long. Germline values: CDR1 SNHLY, CDR2 FYNNEI. CDR3 loop: CASRSGQGYGYTF. The CDR3 nucleotides read TGTGCCAGCAGATCGGGACAGGGCTATGGCTACACCTTC.

The chain combines TRBV7-2 with TRBJ2-5; D remains ambiguous. V dropped 1 base and J dropped 2 bases, with 5 bases sitting between them. CDR1 and CDR2 (germline): SGHTA, FQGNSA. CDR3 length: 13 residues. In DNA, the CDR3 is TGTGCCAGCAGCTTAGAACGGCAAGAGACCCAGTACTTC. Translating it yields CASSLERQETQYF.

Written as DNA, the CDR3 is TGTGCCAGCAGTGAGGAGACGTGGGAAAAACTGTTTTTT. Protein sequence: CASSEETWEKLFF. The chain recombines TRBV2 with TRBJ1-4; no reliable D call. Germline V CDR1 and CDR2: SNHLY, FYNNEI. The CDR3 loop spans 13 amino acids. Trimming cost V 3 bases and J 8 bases, with 10 bases left between them.

This rearrangement joins TRBV7-9 to TRBJ2-3; TRBD2 aligns across 11 bases. This CDR3 is 17 amino acids long. Germline V gene data show CDR1 as SEHNR and CDR2 as FQNEAQ (reference sequence). The V segment lost 1 base and the J segment 3 bases; nucleotides outside the gene matches: 6. The DNA for the CDR3 is TGTGCCAGCAGCTTAGGTCTCACTAGCGGGGGTACAGATACGCAGTATTTT. Residues: CASSLGLTSGGTDTQYF. The whole variable domain, remainder taken from reference TRBV7-9 and TRBJ2-3, is DTGVSQNPRHKITKRGQNVTFRCDPISEHNRLYWYRQTLGQGPEFLTYFQNEAQLEKSRLLSDRFSAERPKGSFSTLEIQRTEQGDSAMYLCASSLGLTSGGTDTQYFGPGTRLTVL.